Shown below are 24 T cell receptor beta chains from a single sample sequenced in a study of technical replicates of blood from several donors. Sequenced by immunoSEQ multiplex PCR; TCRdb stores in-frame clones only, minus some. Of about 67,000 clones listed, less than 98% are singletons. The sample was T cells isolated from PBMCs. The receptors stem from a human donor in good health.

The chain links TRBV5-1 to TRBJ1-4, with TRBD1 matching over 9 bases. CDR1 and CDR2 (germline): SGHRS, YFSETQ. The CDR3 spans 16 residues. The ends lost 1 base at V and 7 bases at J; junction bases unmatched: 8. The chain's CDR3 is CASSLSVGTGREKLFF. The CDR3 DNA reads as TGCGCCAGCAGCTTGTCAGTAGGGACAGGGCGTGAAAAACTGTTTTTT.

The J gene is TRBJ2-7, the V gene TRBV28, with no clear D. This CDR3 comprises 14 residues. Germline V CDR1 and CDR2: MDHEN, SYDVKM. Deletions cut 1 base from V and 4 bases from J, with 11 bases between. In DNA, the CDR3 is TGTGCCAGCAGTTTATCCCAGGCCCTTTACGAGCAGTACTTC. It encodes CASSLSQALYEQYF.

Here the CDR3 DNA reads TGTGCCAGCAGTTACTCGATAGCGGGAGTATCCAATGAGCAGTTCTTC. Translated: CASSYSIAGVSNEQFF. The chain recombines TRBV6-5 with TRBJ2-1, with 9 nucleotides matching TRBD2. After removal of 0 bases from V and 6 bases from J, the junction contained 6 bases not matched to a gene. CDR3 length: 16 amino acids. Germline-derived CDR1 and CDR2 are MNHEY and SVGAGI.

The chain recombines TRBV13 with TRBJ1-2, with D possibly matching TRBD1 (5 bases). Deletions cut 5 bases from V and 4 bases from J, with 11 bases between. The CDR3 extends over 13 amino acids. Germline V gene sequence: CDR1 PRHDT, CDR2 FYEKMQ (reference sequence). The CDR3 loop is CASSLTTVYGYTF. The CDR3 DNA reads TGTGCCAGCAGCCTTACGACAGTCTATGGCTACACCTTC.

The chain couples TRBV6-5 to TRBJ1-2, with D unclear. V lost 2 bases and J lost 6, with 7 bases in between. This CDR3 is built from 12 residues. Germline V gene data show CDR1 as MNHEY and CDR2 as SVGAGI. The CDR3 is CASSYEGNGYTF. CDR3 bases: TGTGCCAGCAGTTACGAGGGTAATGGCTACACCTTC.

The V gene is TRBV4-3, the J gene TRBJ2-3; D is possibly TRBD1 (6 bases). The germline V gene encodes CDR1 LGHNA and CDR2 YSLEER. V gave up 1 base and J gave up 0 bases, with 14 bases separating them. The CDR3 has 17 amino acids. The chain's CDR3 is CASSQGPGTSSTDTQYF. CDR3 coding DNA: TGCGCCAGCAGCCAAGGACCCGGGACATCTAGCACAGATACGCAGTATTTT.

The rearrangement uses TRBV7-9 and TRBJ1-2; 7 bases align to TRBD1. Per germline, CDR1 SEHNR and CDR2 FQNEAQ (reference sequence). The V and J ends lost 5 bases and 7 bases, in that order; junction bases with no gene match: 13. The length of the CDR3 is 15 residues. The CDR3 region is CASSLRSGQAGGYTF. As DNA, the CDR3 is TGTGCCAGCAGCCTCCGTTCCGGACAGGCTGGTGGCTACACCTTC.

The V and J genes are TRBV7-2 and TRBJ2-1; 11 bases fit TRBD2. CDR1 and CDR2 from the germline V gene are SGHTA and FQGNSA. There are 15 residues in the CDR3. The V gene end was trimmed by 7 bases and the J gene end by 4 bases; junction bases not matched to a gene: 6. CDR3 coding DNA: TGTGCCAGCATTTCCGGGACTAGCGGTTACAATGAGCAGTTCTTC. Its translation: CASISGTSGYNEQFF.

This clone occurred once. The CDR3 bases are TGTGCCAGCAGCTTAATTTCCAGTGAGCAGTTCTTC. Translated, it gives CASSLISSEQFF. The chain combines TRBV13 with TRBJ2-1; D not certain. CDR3 size: 12 residues. Germline V gives CDR1 PRHDT, CDR2 FYEKMQ (reference sequence). V was trimmed by 2 bases and J by 9 bases, leaving 8 bases between them.

The V gene is TRBV9, the J gene TRBJ2-7; D is perhaps TRBD1 (5 bases). The CDR3 is made up of 14 amino acids. Deletions cut 0 bases from V and 2 bases from J, with 9 bases between. Germline V gene sequence: CDR1 SGDLS, CDR2 YYNGEE. CDR3 amino acids: CASSVEGQAYEQYF. The CDR3 nucleotides are TGTGCCAGCAGCGTAGAGGGGCAGGCCTACGAGCAGTACTTC.

The rearrangement joins TRBV28 to TRBJ2-1, with TRBD1 identical over 7 bases. Germline values: CDR1 MDHEN, CDR2 SYDVKM. The CDR3 is made up of 17 amino acids. V shed 2 bases, J shed 0 bases, and the junction held 7 bases outside the gene matches. CDR3 loop: CASSLSQGVSSYNEQFF. CDR3 bases: TGTGCCAGCAGTTTAAGCCAGGGGGTGAGCTCCTACAATGAGCAGTTCTTC.

The rearrangement links TRBV5-1 to TRBJ2-3; D is unresolved. CDR1 and CDR2 (germline): SGHRS, YFSETQ. This CDR3 contains 12 residues. Deletions cut 4 bases from V and 0 bases from J, with 3 bases between. The CDR3, as DNA: TGCGCCAGCAGCCGGAGCACAGATACGCAGTATTTT. This encodes CASSRSTDTQYF.

The chain couples TRBV9 to TRBJ1-4; 8 nucleotides agree with TRBD1. V gave up 3 bases and J gave up 3 bases; unmatched junction bases: 4. The CDR3 has 15 residues. Germline V lookup: CDR1 SGDLS, CDR2 YYNGEE. The CDR3 sequence is CASSAPGQANEKLFF. The DNA of the CDR3 is TGTGCCAGCAGCGCTCCGGGACAGGCTAATGAAAAACTGTTTTTT. The full variable domain, in which reference TRBV9 and TRBJ1-4 provide the parts outside the CDR3, is DSGVTQTPKHLITATGQRVTLRCSPRSGDLSVYWYQQSLDQGLQFLIQYYNGEERAKGNILERFSAQQFPDLHSELNLSSLELGDSALYFCASSAPGQANEKLFFGSGTQLSVL.

The count of this clone is one. The chain recombines TRBV7-8 with TRBJ2-5; possibly TRBD1 for D (6 bases). V lost 6 bases and J 5 bases, leaving 13 bases between the germline ends. The length of the CDR3 is 13 residues. Per germline, CDR1 SGHVS and CDR2 FQNEAQ. This CDR3 is CASSPGTGETQYF. CDR3 bases: TGTGCCAGCAGTCCAGGCACAGGGGAGACCCAGTACTTC.

This clone was observed once. The chain joins TRBV5-1 to TRBJ2-3, with 14 bases matching TRBD2. The germline CDR1 and CDR2 sequences are SGHRS and YFSETQ. The V gene end was trimmed by 2 bases and the J gene end by 2 bases; junction bases not matched to a gene: 4. There are 17 residues in the CDR3. The CDR3: CASSFLGLAGVTDTQYF. The CDR3 nucleotides read TGCGCCAGCAGCTTCCTGGGACTAGCGGGAGTCACAGATACGCAGTATTTT.

This chain uses TRBV28 with TRBJ2-7; possible D gene TRBD2, 5 bases. The germline V gene has CDR1 MDHEN and CDR2 SYDVKM. V shed 3 bases and J shed 2 bases, with 5 bases lying between them. The CDR3 extends over 12 amino acids. The CDR3 region has the DNA TGTGCCAGCAGTTTCGGGACCTACGAGCAGTACTTC. Translating it yields CASSFGTYEQYF.

CDR3 DNA sequence: TGTGCCACCAGCAGAGATAGGGACAGCTATGGCTACACCTTC. It is translated as CATSRDRDSYGYTF. The chain has TRBV15 and TRBJ1-2; 7 nucleotides agree with TRBD1. CDR3 length: 14 amino acids. Germline CDR1 LNHNV, CDR2 YYDKDF (reference sequence). With 0 bases clipped from V and 4 bases from J, the junction kept 2 bases outside the gene matches.

As DNA, the CDR3 is TGTGCCAGCAGCGCTAGACAGGGCATGAACACTGAAGCTTTCTTT. This translates into CASSARQGMNTEAFF. The chain joins TRBV9 to TRBJ1-1; 7 bases map to TRBD1. J was trimmed by 0 bases and V by 3 bases; bases with no gene match: 5. CDR3 length: 15 residues. The germline CDR1 and CDR2 sequences are SGDLS and YYNGEE.

The CDR3 loop reads CASRRDRITGELFF. The CDR3 region has the DNA TGTGCCAGCCGCCGGGACAGGATAACCGGGGAGCTGTTTTTT. J is TRBJ2-2 and V is TRBV5-5, with 8 bases matching TRBD1. The CDR3 covers 14 residues. In germline, CDR1 is SGHKS, CDR2 YYEKEE (reference sequence). J was trimmed by 5 bases and V by 7 bases; bases with no gene match: 7.

The rearrangement links TRBV4-3 to TRBJ2-7; D may be TRBD2 (6 bases). From germline, CDR1 is LGHNA and CDR2 YSLEER. The CDR3 length is 14 residues. V was clipped by 3 bases and J by 0 bases, with 9 bases between them. DNA for the CDR3: TGCGCCAGCAGCCACCGGCGGGGCTCCTACGAGCAGTACTTC. It is translated as CASSHRRGSYEQYF.

V and J are TRBV7-8 and TRBJ1-2; 7 bases line up with TRBD1. The CDR3 contains 16 residues. V dropped 5 bases and J dropped 0; count of bases not matched to a gene: 9. Germline CDR1 is SGHVS and CDR2 is FQNEAQ. The CDR3 reads CASSPHAQGSNYGYTF. The CDR3 coding sequence is TGTGCCAGCAGCCCACACGCACAGGGGTCTAACTATGGCTACACCTTC.

The chain combines TRBV13 with TRBJ2-7; 9 nucleotides line up with TRBD2. Germline-derived CDR1 and CDR2 are PRHDT and FYEKMQ (reference sequence). The CDR3 is 15 amino acids. V lost 5 bases and J lost 2; bases outside the gene matches: 7. The CDR3 reads CASSGSGGGAYEQYF. The CDR3 DNA sequence: TGTGCCAGCAGCGGGAGTGGCGGGGGGGCCTACGAGCAGTACTTC.

The count of this clone is one. The gene calls are TRBV6-6 and TRBJ2-3; D is unclear. Trimming removed 7 bases from V and 0 bases from J, with 8 bases in between. This CDR3 comprises 13 residues. Germline CDR1 MNHNY, CDR2 SVGAGI (reference sequence). This chain's CDR3 is CASKTRSTDTQYF. The DNA of the CDR3 is TGTGCCAGCAAGACAAGAAGCACAGATACGCAGTATTTT.

The rearrangement links TRBV7-2 to TRBJ2-2, with D maybe TRBD2 (6 bases). V gave up 3 bases and J gave up 5 bases, with 13 bases separating them. Germline V CDR1 and CDR2: SGHTA, FQGNSA. The CDR3 has 15 residues. CDR3 nucleotides: TGTGCCAGCAGCTTGGGGGGAGGCACTACCGGGGAGCTGTTTTTT. Residues: CASSLGGGTTGELFF.